The present TCR beta chain was sequenced within a study of CD8 T cells in ankylosing spondylitis. Construction of TCR beta libraries was performed using quantitative 5'-RACE with molecular barcodes. MiXCR was run by TCRdb on the 5' RACE reads, yielding one entry per CDR3 protein. The sample holds a few hundred thousand distinct CDR3 sequences, more than 15% seen once. Germline CDR1 reads LNHDA; CDR2 reads SQIVND (reference sequence). This CDR3 spans 17 amino acids. Losses at the gene ends were 6 bases for V and 3 bases for J; bases not matched to a gene: 14. Concerning this clonotype itself: Its antigen is unknown.

General observations from the study: As for the disease-linked clones, they showed a CD8+ phenotype and occurred at relatively low frequencies in peripheral blood. Blood from ankylosing spondylitis patients appeared to carry a characteristic roughly eight-variant TCR beta motif. Enrichment of disease-linked clones was reportedly significant in matched ankylosing spondylitis synovial fluid.

The rearrangement joins TRBV19 to TRBJ1-1; TRBD1 matches at 9 bases. This TCR was sampled from a male donor with ankylosing spondylitis. Sequenced sample: blood, either unsorted or a sorted T cell fraction (not recorded which). CDR3 nucleotides: TGTGCCAGTAGAACTTCCCGGGACAGGGCCCCAGACACTGAAGCTTTCTTT. Its translation: CASRTSRDRAPDTEAFF.